This is a list of T cell receptor beta chains from one sample in a study of shared clonotypes between healthy human individuals. Generated by immunoSEQ multiplex PCR, the TCRdb table keeps only in-frame clones and is missing some. The table lists some 2.3 million clones, just over 90% of them singletons. Specimen: naive CD4+ T cells from PBMCs. The receptors come from a man between 18 and 35 years old in good health. Some clones in this sample may be carry-over from other donors' samples. Both conserved end residues are part of each CDR3.

V gene: TRBV29-1
J gene: TRBJ1-1
CDR3 protein: CSVGRRTNTEAFF

V gene: TRBV7-6
J gene: TRBJ1-2
CDR3 protein: CASSPTRNYGYTF

V gene: TRBV30
J gene: TRBJ1-5
CDR3 protein: CAWSPDRGGNQPQHF

V gene: TRBV5-1
J gene: TRBJ1-2
CDR3 protein: CASSLADSNYGYTF

V gene: TRBV9
J gene: TRBJ2-1
CDR3 protein: CASSENRVYPYNEQFF

V gene: TRBV27
J gene: TRBJ2-1
CDR3 protein: CASTLAGGSEQFF

V gene: TRBV6-4
J gene: TRBJ1-2
CDR3 protein: CASRSQGANYRNYGYTF

V gene: TRBV4-1
J gene: TRBJ1-3
CDR3 protein: CASSRRADGSSGNTIYF

V gene: TRBV28
J gene: TRBJ1-1
CDR3 protein: CASNQGRGAFF

V gene: TRBV13
J gene: .
CDR3 protein: CASSSTSGSYEQYF

V gene: TRBV6-1
J gene: TRBJ2-3
CDR3 protein: CASSEVVGLAGHSTDTQYF